This T cell receptor (beta chain) emerged from a study of blood T cells in healthy people across ages. Total RNA, at least 5.5 micrograms per sample, came from PBMCs. A second PCR of 7 to 11 cycles used a sample-barcoded 5' primer and a J-beta primer mix. Tags on each cDNA molecule came from a template-switch adaptor with 12 random nucleotides. One entry per CDR3 protein, called by TCRdb with MiXCR from the 5' RACE reads. The sample contains 550,000 to 600,000 distinct CDR3 sequences, 47% of which appear only once. The CDR3 loop spans 13 amino acids. Germline CDR1 is DFQATT and CDR2 is SNEGSKA (reference sequence). Trimming cost V 1 base and J 2 bases, with 9 bases left between them.

The TCR originated in an elderly man in good health. The chain employs TRBV20-1 and TRBJ2-7; the D gene is possibly TRBD1 (7 bases). Sequencing input: blood. In nucleotides, the CDR3 is TGCAGTGCTAGAGGGAGGGGGCCCTACGAGCAGTACTTC. As protein: CSARGRGPYEQYF.